This T cell receptor (beta chain) was identified in a study of long-term antiretroviral therapy in people with HIV (dated 2022 in TCRdb). Describing the broader study: Collection of the earliest samples took place about a decade ahead of the 2015 WHO recommendation for immediate ART, at a time when ART was typically delayed until CD4 counts fell. This retrospective serial study examined whether starting ART and sustained HIV suppression were associated with changes in the composition and diversity of the TRB repertoire in peripheral blood. A total of approximately 200 cryopreserved PBMC samples came from 25 to 30 adults with confirmed HIV infection and were collected serially over a mean of approximately 6 years (range 1-12). Of the 30 to 35 participants with HIV, about a dozen were female. Test extractions of a monoclonal T-cell line alongside about 30 polyclonal samples showed no cross-contamination during QIAcube processing.

Inclusion was restricted to participants for whom at least one PBMC sample before ART initiation and at least two post-ART samples were available. Treatment was received in the United States of America by all participants with HIV. Cryopreserved samples of roughly 0.85-11 million PBMC were thawed and washed before DNA extraction. At the time of the earliest PBMC sample for each participant with HIV, ages ranged from roughly 23 to 60 years. PBMC samples were contributed by each participant from 1-4 timepoints before ART initiation and 2-8 timepoints after ART initiation, with a median of 7 samples. Serial HIV viral load, CD4+ T-cell count, ART history and demographic data were obtained for every participant. Using a Qiagen kit on a QIAcube, genomic DNA was extracted from unsorted PBMC, with samples processed in batches of 12. A note on this clone: The specificity of this receptor is unknown. One base away there is no much larger clone; base qualities are not given.

Counted from cysteine to phenylalanine, this CDR3 has 16 amino acids. Only CDR3 DNA is held: 48 bases, read in frame from base 1. V lost 2 bases and J lost 0 bases, and the count of bases not matched to a germline gene is 5. The germline V gene (reference sequence) supplies CDR1 SGHNT and CDR2 YYREEE. Study-wide conclusions, independent of this receptor: Starting ART was linked to a significant rise in TRB diversity, yet even after long-term ART the diversity remained significantly lower than in transplant donor controls. Limited PBMC availability meant only the TCR beta chain was sequenced, without alpha chain pairing. Compared with controls, HIV repertoires had narrower CDR3 length ranges, and the network structure pointed to an antigen-experienced repertoire that shifted only slightly toward naive after ART. The samples span the years 2004 to 2017, and the ART regimens used may be less effective than current regimens. The repertoire was dominated across all time points by expanded TRB clones identified before ART initiation, although this dominance was seen to fluctuate and to decrease in many PLHIV after ART. Because pre-ART samples had limited cell numbers, profiling was done on unsorted PBMC rather than on sorted CD4+ and CD8+ T cells. Inferences about post-ART repertoire changes were limited because no data were available on ART adherence, viral resistance or therapy changes.

The immunoSEQ hsTCRB v3.0 assay was used at survey level resolution to sequence the TRB variable region. A depth of roughly 40,000-55,000 T-cell genomes per sample was targeted for TRB sequencing. An Illumina MiSeq with a v3 150-cycle kit was used to sequence the pooled TRB libraries. Concerning the study's data processing: Repertoire analysis ran in R within a reproducible Nextflow workflow covering QC, data transformation and analysis. LymphoSeq2, an R package for exploring AIRR-Seq data, was used to implement the custom analyses. A handful of samples that yielded fewer than 5000 total TRB sequences were excluded, so that approximately 200 HIV repertoires were analyzed. Among the approximately 190 retained HIV repertoires, some 59 were collected before ART initiation and approximately 130 after ART initiation. Each repertoire was downsampled to 5000 TRB nucleotide sequences, and summary statistics were averaged across 100 downsampling iterations. Only TRB sequences with CDR3 regions of at least seven amino acids were retained for analysis. Two measures captured diversity: a Shannon entropy-derived clonality score and the Gini coefficient. In repertoire networks, the top 5000 CDR3 amino acid sequences were linked whenever an edit distance of one separated two sequences. For TRB CDR3 amino acid sequences, GLIPH2 was used to predict antigen specificity groups and MHC restriction. CDR3 amino acid sequences were matched against VDJdb and McPAS-TCR to flag known CMV, EBV, HIV or tissue antigen associations. Pre-ART, post-ART and control groups were compared with Wilcoxon signed-rank tests and Holm-Bonferroni correction. TCRdb re-hosts the immuneACCESS table, in-frame sequences only. Its copies lack some clones; in the studies checked, an unresolved V gene accounts for under half of them, and the cause for the rest is not known. V, J and clone size derive from that table, while D and trimming were established from the DNA sequence. The sample contains 30,000 or so clones, 95% to 98% of them found a single time. Around 2% of the sample comes from the top ten.

The rearranged segments are TRBV5-4 and TRBJ2-1; 7 central bases correspond to TRBD2. This sequence originates from a man aged 30 to 39 with HIV. Sequencing was performed on unsorted PBMCs, taken 7.6 years after starting antiretroviral therapy. The bases are TGTGCCAGCAGCTTTTACGCTAGCGGCTCCTACAATGAGCAGTTCTTC. Its protein product is CASSFYASGSYNEQFF.